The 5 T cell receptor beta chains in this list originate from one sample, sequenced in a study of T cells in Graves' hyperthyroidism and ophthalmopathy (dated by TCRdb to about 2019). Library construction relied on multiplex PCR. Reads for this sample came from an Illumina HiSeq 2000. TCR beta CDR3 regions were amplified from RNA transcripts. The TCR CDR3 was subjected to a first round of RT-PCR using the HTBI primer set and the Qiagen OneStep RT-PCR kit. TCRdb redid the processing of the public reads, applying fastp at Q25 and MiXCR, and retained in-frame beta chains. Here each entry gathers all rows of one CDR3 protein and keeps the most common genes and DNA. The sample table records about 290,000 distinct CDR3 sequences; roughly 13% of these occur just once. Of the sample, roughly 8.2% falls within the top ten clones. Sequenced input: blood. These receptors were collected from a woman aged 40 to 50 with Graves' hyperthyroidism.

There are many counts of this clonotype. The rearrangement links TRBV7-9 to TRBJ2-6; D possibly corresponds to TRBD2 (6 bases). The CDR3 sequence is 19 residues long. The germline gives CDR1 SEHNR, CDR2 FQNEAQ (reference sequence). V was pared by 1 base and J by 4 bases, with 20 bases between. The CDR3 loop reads CASSLEVRDSRGGANVLTF. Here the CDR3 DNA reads TGTGCCAGCAGCTTAGAAGTCCGGGACTCTCGAGGAGGGGCCAACGTCCTGACTTTC. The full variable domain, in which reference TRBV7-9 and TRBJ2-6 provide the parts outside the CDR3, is DTGVSQNPRHKITKRGQNVTFRCDPISEHNRLYWYRQTLGQGPEFLTYFQNEAQLEKSRLLSDRFSAERPKGSFSTLEIQRTEQGDSAMYLCASSLEVRDSRGGANVLTFGAGSRLTVL.

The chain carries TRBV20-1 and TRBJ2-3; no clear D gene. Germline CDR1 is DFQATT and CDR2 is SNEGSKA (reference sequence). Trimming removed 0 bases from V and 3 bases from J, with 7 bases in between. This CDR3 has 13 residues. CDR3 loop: CSARDPLTDTQYF. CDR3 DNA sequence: TGCAGTGCTAGAGATCCCCTAACAGATACGCAGTATTTT.

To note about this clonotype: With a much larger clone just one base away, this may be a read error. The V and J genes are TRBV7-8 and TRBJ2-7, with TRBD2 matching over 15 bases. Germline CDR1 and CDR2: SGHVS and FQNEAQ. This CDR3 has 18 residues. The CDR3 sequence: CASSPGLAGGLGGYEQHF. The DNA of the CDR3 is TGTGCCAGCAGCCCAGGACTAGCGGGAGGGCTAGGAGGCTACGAGCAGCACTTC.

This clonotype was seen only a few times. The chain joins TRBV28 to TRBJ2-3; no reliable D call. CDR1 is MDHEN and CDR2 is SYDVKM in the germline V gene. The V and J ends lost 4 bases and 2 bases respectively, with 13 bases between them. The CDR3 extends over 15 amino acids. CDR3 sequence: CASSYLYSSTDTQYF. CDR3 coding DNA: TGTGCCAGCAGTTACCTCTATTCCTCCACAGATACGCAGTATTTT.

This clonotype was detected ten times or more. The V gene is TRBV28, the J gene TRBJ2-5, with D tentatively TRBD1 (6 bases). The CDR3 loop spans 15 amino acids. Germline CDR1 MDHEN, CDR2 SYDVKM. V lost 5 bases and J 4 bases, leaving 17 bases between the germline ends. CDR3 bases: TGTGCCAGCAGTCCCTCCCAGGGGATGTCAGAGACCCAGTACTTC. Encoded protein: CASSPSQGMSETQYF.